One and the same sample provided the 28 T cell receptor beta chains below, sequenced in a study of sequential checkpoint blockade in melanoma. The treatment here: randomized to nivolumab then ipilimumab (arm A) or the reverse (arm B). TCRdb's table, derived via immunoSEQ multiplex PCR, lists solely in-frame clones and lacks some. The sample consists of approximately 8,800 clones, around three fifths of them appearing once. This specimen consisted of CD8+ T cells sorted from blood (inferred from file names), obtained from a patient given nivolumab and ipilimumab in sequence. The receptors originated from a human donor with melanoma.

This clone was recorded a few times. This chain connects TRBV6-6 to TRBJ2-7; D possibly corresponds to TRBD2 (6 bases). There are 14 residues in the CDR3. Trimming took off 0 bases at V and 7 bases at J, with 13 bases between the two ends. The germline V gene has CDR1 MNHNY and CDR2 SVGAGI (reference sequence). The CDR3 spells CASSYSDSRGEQYF. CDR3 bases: TGTGCCAGCAGTTACTCCGACAGTCGGGGGGAGCAGTACTTC.

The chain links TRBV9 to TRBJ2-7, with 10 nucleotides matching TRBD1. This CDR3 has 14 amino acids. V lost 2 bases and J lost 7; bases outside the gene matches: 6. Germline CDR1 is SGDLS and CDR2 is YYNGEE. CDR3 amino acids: CASSVSGQGQEQYF. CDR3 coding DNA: TGTGCCAGCAGCGTCTCGGGACAGGGGCAAGAGCAGTACTTC.

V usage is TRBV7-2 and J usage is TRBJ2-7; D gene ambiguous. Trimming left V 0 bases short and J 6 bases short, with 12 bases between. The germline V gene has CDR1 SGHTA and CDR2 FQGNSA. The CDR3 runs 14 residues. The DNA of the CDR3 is TGTGCCAGCAGCTTAGCCGGGTTTACCTCCGAGCAGTACTTC. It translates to CASSLAGFTSEQYF.

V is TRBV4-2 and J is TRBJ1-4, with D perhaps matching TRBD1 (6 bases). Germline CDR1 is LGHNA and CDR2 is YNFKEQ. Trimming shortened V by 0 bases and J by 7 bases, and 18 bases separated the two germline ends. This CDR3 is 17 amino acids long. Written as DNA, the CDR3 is TGTGCCAGCAGCCAAGAGCCCCGAACAGGGAAATCTGAAAAACTGTTTTTT. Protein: CASSQEPRTGKSEKLFF.

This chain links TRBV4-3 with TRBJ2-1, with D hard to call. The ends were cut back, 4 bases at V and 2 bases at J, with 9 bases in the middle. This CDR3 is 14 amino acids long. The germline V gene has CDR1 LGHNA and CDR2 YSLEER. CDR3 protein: CASSRSEAYNEQFF. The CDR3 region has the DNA TGCGCCAGCAGCCGCTCAGAGGCCTACAATGAGCAGTTCTTC.

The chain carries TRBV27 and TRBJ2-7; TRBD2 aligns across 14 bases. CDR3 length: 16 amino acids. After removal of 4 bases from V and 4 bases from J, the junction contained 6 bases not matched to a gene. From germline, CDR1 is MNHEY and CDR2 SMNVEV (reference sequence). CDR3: CASSYSGTSGGYEQYF. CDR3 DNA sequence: TGTGCCAGCAGTTACTCCGGGACTAGCGGGGGATACGAGCAGTACTTC.

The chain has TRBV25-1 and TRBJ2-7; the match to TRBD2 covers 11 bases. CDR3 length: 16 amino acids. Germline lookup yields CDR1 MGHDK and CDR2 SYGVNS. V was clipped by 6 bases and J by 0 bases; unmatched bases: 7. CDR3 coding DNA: TGTGCCAGCAGCGCCACTAGCGGGGGTAGCTCCTACGAGCAGTACTTC. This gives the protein CASSATSGGSSYEQYF.

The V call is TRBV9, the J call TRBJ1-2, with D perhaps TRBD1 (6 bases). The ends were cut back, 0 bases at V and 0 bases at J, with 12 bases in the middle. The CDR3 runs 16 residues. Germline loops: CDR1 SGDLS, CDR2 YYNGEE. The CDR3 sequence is CASSVEGDITNYGYTF. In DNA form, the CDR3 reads TGTGCCAGCAGCGTAGAGGGGGACATTACTAACTATGGCTACACCTTC.

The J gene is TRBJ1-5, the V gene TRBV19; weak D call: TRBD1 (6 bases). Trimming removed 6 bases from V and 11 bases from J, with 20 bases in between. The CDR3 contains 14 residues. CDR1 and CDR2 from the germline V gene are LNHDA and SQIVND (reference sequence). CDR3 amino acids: CASSIGQSPLSQHF. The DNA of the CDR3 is TGTGCCAGTAGCATCGGACAGAGCCCTTTGTCCCAGCATTTT. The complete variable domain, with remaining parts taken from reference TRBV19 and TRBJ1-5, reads DGGITQSPKYLFRKEGQNVTLSCEQNLNHDAMYWYRQDPGQGLRLIYYSQIVNDFQKGDIAEGYSVSREKKESFPLTVTSAQKNPTAFYLCASSIGQSPLSQHFGDGTRLSIL.

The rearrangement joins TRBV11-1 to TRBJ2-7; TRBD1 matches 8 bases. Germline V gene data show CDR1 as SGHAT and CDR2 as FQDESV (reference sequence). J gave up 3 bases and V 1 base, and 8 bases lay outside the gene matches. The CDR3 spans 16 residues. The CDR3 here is CASSLGPGGGFYEQYF. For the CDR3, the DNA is TGTGCCAGCAGCTTAGGGCCAGGGGGCGGCTTCTACGAGCAGTACTTC.

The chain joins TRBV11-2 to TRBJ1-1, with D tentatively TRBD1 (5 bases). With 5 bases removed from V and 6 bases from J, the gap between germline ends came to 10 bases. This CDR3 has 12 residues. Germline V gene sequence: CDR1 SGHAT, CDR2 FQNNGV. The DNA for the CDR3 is TGTGCCAGCAGCGCAGGGATTCCTGAAGCTTTCTTT. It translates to CASSAGIPEAFF.

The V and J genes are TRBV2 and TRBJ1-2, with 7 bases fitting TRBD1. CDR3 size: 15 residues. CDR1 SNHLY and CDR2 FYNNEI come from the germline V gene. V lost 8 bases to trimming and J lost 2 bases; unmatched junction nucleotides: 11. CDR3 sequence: CASETGVGKNYGYTF. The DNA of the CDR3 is TGTGCCAGCGAAACAGGGGTGGGGAAAAACTATGGCTACACCTTC.

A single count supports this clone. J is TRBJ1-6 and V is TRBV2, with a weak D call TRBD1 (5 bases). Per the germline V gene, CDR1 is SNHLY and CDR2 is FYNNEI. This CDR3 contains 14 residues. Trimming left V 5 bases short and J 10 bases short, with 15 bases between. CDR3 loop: CASSMGPYRSPLHF. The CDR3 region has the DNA TGTGCCAGCAGTATGGGGCCCTATCGGTCACCCCTCCACTTT.

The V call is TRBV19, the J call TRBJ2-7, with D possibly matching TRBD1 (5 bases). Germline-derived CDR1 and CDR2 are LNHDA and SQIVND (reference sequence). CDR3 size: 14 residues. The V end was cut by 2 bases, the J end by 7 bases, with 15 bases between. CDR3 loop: CASSITPDSLEQYF. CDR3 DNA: TGTGCCAGTAGTATAACCCCTGACAGTCTGGAGCAGTACTTC.

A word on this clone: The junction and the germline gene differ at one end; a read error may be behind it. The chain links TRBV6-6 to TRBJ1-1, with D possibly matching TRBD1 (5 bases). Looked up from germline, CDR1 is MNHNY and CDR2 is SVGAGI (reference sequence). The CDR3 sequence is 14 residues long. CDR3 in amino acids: CAGSYFVGGTEAFF. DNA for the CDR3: TGTGCCGGCAGTTACTTTGTCGGGGGGACTGAAGCTTTCTTT.

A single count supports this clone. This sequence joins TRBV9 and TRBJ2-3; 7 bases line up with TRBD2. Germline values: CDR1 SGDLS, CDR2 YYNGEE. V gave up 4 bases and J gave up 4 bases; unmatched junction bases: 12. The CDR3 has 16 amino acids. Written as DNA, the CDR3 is TGTGCCAGCAGCCCGTGGGTGGGGGGGGGAGCAGATACGCAGTATTTT. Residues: CASSPWVGGGADTQYF.

CDR3 region: CASSPSPYWQRTYEQYF. The CDR3 DNA follows: TGTGCCAGCAGTCCATCCCCCTACTGGCAGAGGACCTACGAGCAGTACTTC. The rearrangement uses TRBV28 and TRBJ2-7; no reliable D call. The V end was cut by 5 bases, the J end by 2 bases, with 22 bases between. CDR1 MDHEN and CDR2 SYDVKM come from the germline V gene. This CDR3 region has 17 residues. Looking up the rest from reference TRBV28 and TRBJ2-7 gives the full variable domain: DVKVTQSSRYLVKRTGEKVFLECVQDMDHENMFWYRQDPGLGLRLIYFSYDVKMKEKGDIPEGYSVSREKKERFSLILESASTNQTSMYLCASSPSPYWQRTYEQYFGPGTRLTVT.

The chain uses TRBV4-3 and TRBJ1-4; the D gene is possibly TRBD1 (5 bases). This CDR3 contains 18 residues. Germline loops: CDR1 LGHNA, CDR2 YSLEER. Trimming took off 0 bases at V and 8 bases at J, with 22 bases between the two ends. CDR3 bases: TGCGCCAGCAGCCAAGAAACCCCCGCGGGGCAGCTGGGAGAAAAACTGTTTTTT. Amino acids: CASSQETPAGQLGEKLFF.

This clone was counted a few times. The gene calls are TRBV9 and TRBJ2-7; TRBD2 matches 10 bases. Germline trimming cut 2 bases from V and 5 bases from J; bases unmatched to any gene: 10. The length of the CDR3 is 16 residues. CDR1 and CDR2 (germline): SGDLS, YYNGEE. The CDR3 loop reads CASSVLAGALGDEQYF. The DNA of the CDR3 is TGTGCCAGCAGCGTGCTAGCGGGGGCCCTTGGGGACGAGCAGTACTTC.

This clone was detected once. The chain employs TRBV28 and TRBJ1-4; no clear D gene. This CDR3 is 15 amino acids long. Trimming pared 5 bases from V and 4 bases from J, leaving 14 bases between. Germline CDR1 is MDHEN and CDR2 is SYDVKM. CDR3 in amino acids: CASSPDTSHNEKLFF. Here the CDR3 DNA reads TGTGCCAGCAGTCCTGACACTTCCCATAATGAAAAACTGTTTTTT.

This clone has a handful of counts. The CDR3 nucleotides are TGCGCCAGCAGCCAAGCCCTGCGGGACGGTTACAATGAGCAGTTCTTC. It yields the protein CASSQALRDGYNEQFF. The chain combines TRBV4-3 with TRBJ2-1, with D tentatively TRBD2 (6 bases). CDR1 is LGHNA and CDR2 is YSLEER in the germline V gene. This CDR3 has 16 amino acids. Trimming shortened V by 1 base and J by 4 bases, and 14 bases separated the two germline ends.

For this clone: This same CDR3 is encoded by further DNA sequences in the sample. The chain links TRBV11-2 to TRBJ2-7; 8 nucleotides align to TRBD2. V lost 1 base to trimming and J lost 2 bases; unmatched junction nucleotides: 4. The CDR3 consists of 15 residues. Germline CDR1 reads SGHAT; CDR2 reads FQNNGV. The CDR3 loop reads CASSLGVAGTYEQYF. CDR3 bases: TGTGCCAGCAGCTTAGGCGTAGCGGGGACCTACGAGCAGTACTTC. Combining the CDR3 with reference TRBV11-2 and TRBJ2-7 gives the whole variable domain EAGVAQSPRYKIIEKRQSVAFWCNPISGHATLYWYQQILGQGPKLLIQFQNNGVVDDSQLPKDRFSAERLKGVDSTLKIQPAKLEDSAVYLCASSLGVAGTYEQYFGPGTRLTVT.

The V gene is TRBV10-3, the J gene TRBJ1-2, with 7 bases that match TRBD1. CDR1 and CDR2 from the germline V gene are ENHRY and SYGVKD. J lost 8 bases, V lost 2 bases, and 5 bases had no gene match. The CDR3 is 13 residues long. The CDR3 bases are TGTGCCATCAGTGAGCCAGGGACAGAAGGCTACACCTTC. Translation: CAISEPGTEGYTF.

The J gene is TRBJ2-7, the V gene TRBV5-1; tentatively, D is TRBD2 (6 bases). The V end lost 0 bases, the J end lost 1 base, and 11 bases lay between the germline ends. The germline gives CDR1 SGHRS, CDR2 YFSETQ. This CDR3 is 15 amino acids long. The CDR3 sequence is CASSLGAGPSYEQYF. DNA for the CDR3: TGCGCCAGCAGCTTGGGTGCGGGGCCGTCCTACGAGCAGTACTTC.

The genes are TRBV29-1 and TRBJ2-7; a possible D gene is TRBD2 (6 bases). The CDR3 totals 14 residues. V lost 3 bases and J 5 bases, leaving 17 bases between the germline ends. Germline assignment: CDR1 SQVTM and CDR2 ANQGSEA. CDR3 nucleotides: TGCAGCGTTGATGCGGGGTTCTCTACTCACGAGCAGTACTTC. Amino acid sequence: CSVDAGFSTHEQYF.

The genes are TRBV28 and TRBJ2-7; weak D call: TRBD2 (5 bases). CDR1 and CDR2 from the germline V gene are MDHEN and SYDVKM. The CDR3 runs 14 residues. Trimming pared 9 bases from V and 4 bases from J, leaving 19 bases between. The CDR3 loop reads CASLPLDGGYEQYF. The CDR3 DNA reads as TGTGCCAGTCTGCCCCTTGACGGCGGGTACGAGCAGTACTTC.

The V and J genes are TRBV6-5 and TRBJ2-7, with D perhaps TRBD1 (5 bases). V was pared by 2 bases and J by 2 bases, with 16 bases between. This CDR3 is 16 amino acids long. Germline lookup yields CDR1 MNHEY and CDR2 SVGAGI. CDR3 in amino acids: CASSYEQAFTAYEQYF. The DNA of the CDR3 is TGTGCCAGCAGTTACGAACAGGCATTCACAGCCTACGAGCAGTACTTC.

The CDR3 loop reads CASSLGGGMNTEAFF. Written as DNA, the CDR3 is TGTGCCAGCAGCTTGGGGGGGGGTATGAACACTGAAGCTTTCTTT. V and J are TRBV11-3 and TRBJ1-1; weak D call: TRBD1 (5 bases). Per the germline V gene, CDR1 is SGHNT and CDR2 is YENEEA. This CDR3 spans 15 amino acids. V was pared by 3 bases and J by 0 bases, with 11 bases between.